The 2 T cell receptor beta chains given below trace back to one sample, sequenced in a study of PD-1 blockade in classical Hodgkin lymphoma. Time point denoted: cycle 4 day 1 (C4D1), after 6 weeks of nivolumab. In every patient, relapse followed autologous stem cell transplantation, while exposure to brentuximab vedotin differed. Only in-frame clones appear in the TCRdb table, and some are missing; sequencing was by immunoSEQ multiplex PCR. Of about 93,000 clones in the sample, just under 80% were seen once. The starting material was peripheral blood mononuclear cells (PBMCs), obtained before the fourth cycle of nivolumab. The receptors come from a human donor with classical Hodgkin lymphoma.

This clone has just a few counts. J is TRBJ2-2 and V is TRBV9; no clear D. V was clipped by 4 bases and J by 1 base, with 14 bases between them. There are 16 residues in the CDR3. Germline V gene lookup returns CDR1 SGDLS and CDR2 YYNGEE. Here the CDR3 reads CASSPRNGRNTGELFF. The CDR3 nucleotides read TGTGCCAGCAGCCCCCGGAACGGTAGGAACACCGGGGAGCTGTTTTTT.

The rearrangement uses TRBV19 and TRBJ2-5; 8 bases fit TRBD1. The germline CDR1 and CDR2 sequences are LNHDA and SQIVND (reference sequence). The CDR3 has 15 residues. V lost 5 bases and J lost 0; bases outside the gene matches: 5. CDR3 amino acids: CASSADRGYQETQYF. The DNA for the CDR3 is TGTGCCAGTAGTGCCGACAGGGGTTACCAAGAGACCCAGTACTTC.